This paragraph covers one T cell receptor (beta chain) sequence. The data were taken from a study of T cells after somatic rescue of genetic block. The germline gives CDR1 SNHLY, CDR2 FYNNEI. The CDR3 has 13 residues. Trimming cost V 6 bases and J 8 bases, with 16 bases left between them. Clones were read by immunoSEQ multiplex PCR, and TCRdb kept only the in-frame ones, dropping some. The table lists about 120,000 clones, under 95% of them singletons. This clonotype was obtained from a woman between 18 and 29 years old. The chain couples TRBV2 to TRBJ1-2, with D possibly matching TRBD1 (5 bases). The material sequenced was peripheral blood mononuclear cells (PBMCs). The CDR3 sequence is CASRGPSGGGYTF. The CDR3 DNA is TGTGCCAGCAGGGGACCGAGCGGAGGCGGCTACACCTTC. The full variable domain, completed using reference TRBV2 and TRBJ1-2, is EPEVTQTPSHQVTQMGQEVILRCVPISNHLYFYWYRQILGQKVEFLVSFYNNEISEKSEIFDDQFSVERPDGSNFTLKIRSTKLEDSAMYFCASRGPSGGGYTFGSGTRLTVV.